This T cell receptor beta chain was recovered during a study of blood T cell repertoires in COVID-19. Study overall: The cDNA or gDNA used as material had been derived from T cells, B-cell-depleted T cells, or PBMCs.

The CDR3 is 18 residues long. Losses at the gene ends were 3 bases for V and 1 base for J; bases not matched to a gene: 5. From germline, CDR1 is LGHDT and CDR2 YNNKEL (reference sequence). Measured with immunoSEQ multiplex PCR; TCRdb has only the in-frame clones, and not every one. The sample shows 25,000 to 35,000 clones, about 89% of them seen only once. This clone was seen only once. The chain carries TRBV3-1 (or the pseudogene TRBV3-2) and TRBJ2-6, with TRBD1 matching 11 bases. Specimen: peripheral blood. The sequence derives from a man between 70 and 80 years old with active COVID-19. The CDR3 spells CASSQGTGGGSGANVLTF. The CDR3 DNA follows: TGTGCCAGCAGCCAGGGGACAGGGGGTGGTTCTGGGGCCAACGTCCTGACTTTC.